These 29 T cell receptor beta chains were all obtained from the same sample, sequenced in a study of T cell responses to AZD1222 COVID-19 vaccine. Using immunoSEQ multiplex PCR, the repertoire was profiled, and TCRdb retains in-frame clones only, with some absent. The data contain over 100,000 clones, about 88% of them singletons. The sequences come from peripheral blood, collected on day 0 of AZD1222 vaccination. These receptors all come from an adult in good health.

This clone is medium-sized by share. The chain employs TRBV19 and TRBJ2-3, with 14 bases matching TRBD2. Germline trimming cut 1 base from V and 0 bases from J; bases unmatched to any gene: 3. From germline, CDR1 is LNHDA and CDR2 SQIVND (reference sequence). This CDR3 spans 18 amino acids. CDR3 in amino acids: CASSIGLAGGPSTDTQYF. The CDR3 DNA follows: TGTGCCAGTAGTATAGGACTAGCGGGGGGGCCTAGCACAGATACGCAGTATTTT. The complete variable domain, with remaining parts taken from reference TRBV19 and TRBJ2-3, reads DGGITQSPKYLFRKEGQNVTLSCEQNLNHDAMYWYRQDPGQGLRLIYYSQIVNDFQKGDIAEGYSVSREKKESFPLTVTSAQKNPTAFYLCASSIGLAGGPSTDTQYFGPGTRLTVL.

The chain links TRBV6-5 to TRBJ1-2, with D perhaps matching TRBD1 (5 bases). Between the trimmed V and J ends, which lost 0 bases and 2 bases, there was a span of 13 bases. This CDR3 is built from 16 residues. CDR1 is MNHEY and CDR2 is SVGAGI in the germline V gene. CDR3 region: CASSYSNWGTNYGYTF. In DNA form, the CDR3 reads TGTGCCAGCAGTTACTCGAATTGGGGCACCAACTATGGCTACACCTTC.

V and J are TRBV14 and TRBJ2-1, with D hard to call. The germline V and J ends were trimmed by 1 base and 0 bases, with 7 bases remaining between them. CDR1 and CDR2 (germline): SGHDN, FVKESK. The CDR3 extends over 15 amino acids. As DNA, the CDR3 is TGTGCCAGCAGCCAAGTGGCCATCTCCTACAATGAGCAGTTCTTC. Translation gives CASSQVAISYNEQFF.

The chain joins TRBV5-1 to TRBJ2-7; perhaps D is TRBD1 or TRBD2 (5 bases each). The CDR3 runs 15 residues. The germline gives CDR1 SGHRS, CDR2 YFSETQ. Trimming pared 4 bases from V and 2 bases from J, leaving 16 bases between. Here the CDR3 DNA reads TGCGCCAGCAGCCCCCCGGGACGGGTTACCTACGAGCAGTACTTC. This codes for CASSPPGRVTYEQYF.

This clone was seen a handful of times. This chain connects TRBV19 to TRBJ1-2; D is possibly TRBD1 (5 bases). CDR1 LNHDA and CDR2 SQIVND come from the germline V gene (reference sequence). Trimming left V 4 bases short and J 8 bases short, with 11 bases between. The CDR3 contains 12 residues. The CDR3 loop is CASSTQGLGYTF. The CDR3 bases are TGTGCCAGTAGTACCCAGGGTTTAGGCTACACCTTC.

J is TRBJ1-5 and V is TRBV2; D remains ambiguous. The germline V gene has CDR1 SNHLY and CDR2 FYNNEI. V was pared by 4 bases and J by 3 bases, with 7 bases between. The CDR3 length is 13 residues. The CDR3 reads CASSAGINQPQHF. The CDR3 DNA follows: TGTGCCAGCAGTGCCGGAATCAATCAGCCCCAGCATTTT. Supplemented by reference TRBV2 and TRBJ1-5, the full variable domain reads EPEVTQTPSHQVTQMGQEVILRCVPISNHLYFYWYRQILGQKVEFLVSFYNNEISEKSEIFDDQFSVERPDGSNFTLKIRSTKLEDSAMYFCASSAGINQPQHFGDGTRLSIL.

This clone has more than one count but fewer than ten. V gene TRBV9 combines with J gene TRBJ2-2, with 7 bases matching TRBD2. The CDR3 loop spans 17 amino acids. Germline loops: CDR1 SGDLS, CDR2 YYNGEE. V shed 0 bases, J shed 5 bases, and the junction held 10 bases outside the gene matches. This CDR3 reads CASSVATGSRGTGELFF. The CDR3 DNA is TGTGCCAGCAGCGTAGCTACAGGTTCGCGGGGGACCGGGGAGCTGTTTTTT.

The rearrangement uses TRBV18 and TRBJ2-1, with 9 positions matching TRBD1. Trimming removed 3 bases from V and 5 bases from J; junction bases left unmatched: 5. Germline V lookup: CDR1 KGHSH, CDR2 LQKENI. The CDR3 consists of 15 residues. The CDR3 DNA follows: TGTGCCAGCTCACCTCAGGGACAGGGAGACAATGAGCAGTTCTTC. The encoded protein is CASSPQGQGDNEQFF. Full variable domain (rest looked up from reference TRBV18 and TRBJ2-1): NAGVMQNPRHLVRRRGQEARLRCSPMKGHSHVYWYRQLPEEGLKFMVYLQKENIIDESGMPKERFSAEFPKEGPSILRIQQVVRGDSAAYFCASSPQGQGDNEQFFGPGTRLTVL.

The J gene is TRBJ1-3, the V gene TRBV5-1; maybe TRBD1 (6 bases). The CDR3 covers 16 residues. Germline CDR1 and CDR2: SGHRS and YFSETQ. V was trimmed by 4 bases and J by 3 bases, leaving 17 bases between them. The CDR3 region is CASSNQWQGSGNTIYF. CDR3 coding DNA: TGCGCCAGCAGCAACCAGTGGCAGGGGAGTGGAAACACCATATATTTT.

The rearrangement uses TRBV7-6 and TRBJ1-3, with D perhaps matching TRBD1 (6 bases). Trimming cost V 5 bases and J 0 bases, with 11 bases left between them. Germline CDR1 is SGHVS and CDR2 is FNYEAQ. CDR3 size: 15 residues. In DNA form, the CDR3 reads TGTGCCAGCAGCCCAGGGGACAACTCTGGAAACACCATATATTTT. It codes for CASSPGDNSGNTIYF.

The chain has TRBV12-3 or TRBV12-4 and TRBJ2-1, with TRBD1 as a possible D gene (6 bases). This CDR3 contains 12 residues. Trimming took off 5 bases at V and 9 bases at J, with 11 bases between the two ends. CDR3 in amino acids: CASSHRVTEQFF. The CDR3 nucleotides read TGTGCCAGCAGTCACAGGGTAACTGAGCAGTTCTTC.

The chain has TRBV9 and TRBJ2-7, with 7 bases that match TRBD1. Germline V lookup: CDR1 SGDLS, CDR2 YYNGEE. The J segment lost 0 bases and the V segment lost 0 bases, leaving 3 bases of the junction unmatched. This CDR3 region has 15 residues. In DNA form, the CDR3 reads TGTGCCAGCAGCGTAGGGTACAGGGGCTCCTACGAGCAGTACTTC. Protein: CASSVGYRGSYEQYF.

V and J are TRBV11-3 and TRBJ1-1, with D perhaps TRBD1 (6 bases). The germline V gene encodes CDR1 SGHNT and CDR2 YENEEA. The V and J ends lost 1 base and 7 bases respectively, with 10 bases between them. The CDR3 is 13 amino acids. The CDR3 loop is CASSLGGQFEAFF. CDR3 sequence (DNA): TGTGCCAGCAGCTTAGGTGGACAGTTTGAAGCTTTCTTT.

CDR3 bases: TGCGCCAGCAGCTTGGGGTCCAGGAGCTCTGGAAACACCATATATTTT. It yields the protein CASSLGSRSSGNTIYF. The rearrangement joins TRBV5-1 to TRBJ1-3; D remains ambiguous. This CDR3 comprises 16 residues. Deletions cut 0 bases from V and 0 bases from J, with 10 bases between. Germline CDR1 SGHRS, CDR2 YFSETQ.

This clone was seen only once. The chain carries TRBV7-9 and TRBJ1-1; TRBD1 matches at 10 bases. Trimming removed 1 base from V and 11 bases from J; junction bases left unmatched: 4. The CDR3 totals 13 residues. Germline V lookup: CDR1 SEHNR, CDR2 FQNEAQ (reference sequence). The CDR3 nucleotides are TGTGCCAGCAGCTTAGGGACAGGGGGTTCGGCTTTCTTT. Its protein is CASSLGTGGSAFF. The whole variable domain, remainder taken from reference TRBV7-9 and TRBJ1-1, is DTGVSQNPRHKITKRGQNVTFRCDPISEHNRLYWYRQTLGQGPEFLTYFQNEAQLEKSRLLSDRFSAERPKGSFSTLEIQRTEQGDSAMYLCASSLGTGGSAFFGQGTRLTVV.

The chain carries TRBV29-1 and TRBJ2-1; D is uncertain. The CDR3 covers 11 residues. Trimming shortened V by 4 bases and J by 6 bases, and 7 bases separated the two germline ends. Looked up from germline, CDR1 is SQVTM and CDR2 is ANQGSEA. The CDR3 spells CSVVVGNEQFF. The CDR3 coding sequence is TGCAGCGTTGTGGTAGGCAATGAGCAGTTCTTC.

The DNA for the CDR3 is TGTGCCAGTAGTATAGGCCTAGCGGGAAACACCGGGGAGCTGTTTTTT. This gives the protein CASSIGLAGNTGELFF. The V gene is TRBV19, the J gene TRBJ2-2, with TRBD2 matching 9 bases. The CDR3 contains 16 residues. The germline V gene has CDR1 LNHDA and CDR2 SQIVND (reference sequence). V shed 1 base and J 2 bases; nucleotides not matched to a gene: 2.

The chain is built from TRBV19 and TRBJ1-1; the D is unclear. The CDR3 is 12 residues long. Per germline, CDR1 LNHDA and CDR2 SQIVND (reference sequence). V shed 6 bases and J shed 1 base, with 6 bases lying between them. CDR3 region: CASSWTNTEAFF. The DNA of the CDR3 is TGTGCCAGTAGCTGGACGAACACTGAAGCTTTCTTT.

The V call is TRBV5-1, the J call TRBJ1-2; D unresolved. The V end lost 2 bases, the J end lost 1 base, and 9 bases lay between the germline ends. This CDR3 comprises 14 residues. CDR1 is SGHRS, CDR2 YFSETQ, per germline. The CDR3 DNA sequence: TGCGCCAGCAGCTTCGGCGGGGATAACTATGGCTACACCTTC. This sequence encodes CASSFGGDNYGYTF.

The chain links TRBV3-1 (or the pseudogene TRBV3-2) to TRBJ2-1; D is possibly TRBD2 (7 bases). This CDR3 has 15 amino acids. Per germline, CDR1 LGHDT and CDR2 YNNKEL (reference sequence). V gave up 4 bases and J gave up 8 bases, with 18 bases separating them. The CDR3 is CASSLVGGPGDEQFF. Here the CDR3 DNA reads TGTGCCAGCAGCCTAGTGGGGGGGCCGGGTGATGAGCAGTTCTTC.

This chain connects TRBV7-8 to TRBJ1-5; D is perhaps TRBD1 (6 bases). V dropped 3 bases and J dropped 2 bases, with 14 bases sitting between them. CDR1 and CDR2 from the germline V gene are SGHVS and FQNEAQ. This CDR3 has 16 amino acids. The CDR3 coding sequence is TGTGCCAGCAGCTTTCTAGGGGCAGGGGGCAATCAGCCCCAGCATTTT. Protein sequence: CASSFLGAGGNQPQHF.

The gene calls are TRBV6-5 and TRBJ1-1; D uncertain. Trimming took 0 bases from V and 1 from J, leaving 3 bases between them. This CDR3 has 13 amino acids. CDR1 is MNHEY, CDR2 SVGAGI, per germline. Written as DNA, the CDR3 is TGTGCCAGCAGTTACTCGTCGAACACTGAAGCTTTCTTT. This codes for CASSYSSNTEAFF.

The chain carries TRBV9 and TRBJ1-6, with D maybe TRBD1 (5 bases). The CDR3 totals 16 residues. V gave up 3 bases and J gave up 7 bases, with 17 bases separating them. The germline V gene encodes CDR1 SGDLS and CDR2 YYNGEE. CDR3 amino acids: CASSGTGTVLNSPLHF. DNA of the CDR3: TGTGCCAGCAGCGGAACCGGGACGGTATTGAATTCACCCCTCCACTTT.

The chain uses TRBV18 and TRBJ2-3; the D gene is possibly TRBD1 (6 bases). The CDR3 is 16 residues long. CDR1 KGHSH and CDR2 LQKENI come from the germline V gene. V gave up 1 base and J gave up 0 bases, with 11 bases separating them. The CDR3 DNA reads as TGTGCCAGCTCACCACTGGGGGCCACTAGCACAGATACGCAGTATTTT. Protein: CASSPLGATSTDTQYF.

The V call is TRBV5-1, the J call TRBJ2-5; the D is unclear. Trimming left V 6 bases short and J 0 bases short, with 12 bases between. This CDR3 is built from 14 residues. CDR1 is SGHRS and CDR2 is YFSETQ in the germline V gene. This chain's CDR3 is CASKSGRDQETQYF. For the CDR3, the DNA is TGCGCCAGCAAGTCGGGCCGTGACCAAGAGACCCAGTACTTC. The full variable domain, with the rest looked up from reference TRBV5-1 and TRBJ2-5, is KAGVTQTPRYLIKTRGQQVTLSCSPISGHRSVSWYQQTPGQGLQFLFEYFSETQRNKGNFPGRFSGRQFSNSRSEMNVSTLELGDSALYLCASKSGRDQETQYFGPGTRLLVL.

The chain combines TRBV10-1 with TRBJ2-7; 8 bases align to TRBD1. The junction had 11 bases not matched to a gene; V was cut back by 0 bases and J by 4 bases. Looked up from germline, CDR1 is WNHNN and CDR2 is SYGVQD (reference sequence). The CDR3 spans 17 residues. CDR3 protein: CASSESSWTGSWYEQYF. Written as DNA, the CDR3 is TGCGCCAGCAGTGAGTCTTCCTGGACAGGGTCCTGGTACGAGCAGTACTTC.

V and J are TRBV6-1 and TRBJ1-6, with D tentatively TRBD1 (5 bases). CDR1 and CDR2 from the germline V gene are MNHNS and SASEGT. V lost 2 bases and J lost 5, with 7 bases in between. CDR3 length: 14 amino acids. CDR3 nucleotides: TGTGCCAGCAGTGAATTACAGGATAATTCACCCCTCCACTTT. This codes for CASSELQDNSPLHF.

The gene calls are TRBV9 and TRBJ2-2; D not certain. The CDR3 loop spans 12 amino acids. V lost 2 bases and J 6 bases, leaving 5 bases between the germline ends. Germline loops: CDR1 SGDLS, CDR2 YYNGEE. CDR3 loop: CASSVYAGELFF. The CDR3 DNA is TGTGCCAGCAGCGTGTACGCCGGGGAGCTGTTTTTT. The whole variable domain, filled in from reference TRBV9 and TRBJ2-2, reads DSGVTQTPKHLITATGQRVTLRCSPRSGDLSVYWYQQSLDQGLQFLIQYYNGEERAKGNILERFSAQQFPDLHSELNLSSLELGDSALYFCASSVYAGELFFGEGSRLTVL.

The rearrangement uses TRBV10-2 and TRBJ2-7; D uncertain. CDR3 length: 11 amino acids. Germline values: CDR1 WSHSY, CDR2 SAAADI. V lost 4 bases and J 5 bases, leaving 6 bases between the germline ends. The CDR3, as DNA: TGCGCCAGCAGTGGCCCGAACGAGCAGTACTTC. Translating it yields CASSGPNEQYF.